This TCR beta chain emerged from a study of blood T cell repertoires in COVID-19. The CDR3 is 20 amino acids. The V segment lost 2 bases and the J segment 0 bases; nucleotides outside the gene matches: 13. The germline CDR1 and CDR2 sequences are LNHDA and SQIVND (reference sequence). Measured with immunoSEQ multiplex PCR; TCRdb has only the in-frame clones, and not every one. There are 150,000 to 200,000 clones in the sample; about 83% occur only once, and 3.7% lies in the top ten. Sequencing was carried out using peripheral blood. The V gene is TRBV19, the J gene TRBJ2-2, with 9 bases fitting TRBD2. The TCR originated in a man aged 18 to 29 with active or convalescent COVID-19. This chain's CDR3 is CASSIRGLAGILSNTGELFF. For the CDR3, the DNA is TGTGCCAGTAGTATACGGGGTCTAGCGGGGATCCTCTCGAACACCGGGGAGCTGTTTTTT. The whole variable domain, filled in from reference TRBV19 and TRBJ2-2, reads DGGITQSPKYLFRKEGQNVTLSCEQNLNHDAMYWYRQDPGQGLRLIYYSQIVNDFQKGDIAEGYSVSREKKESFPLTVTSAQKNPTAFYLCASSIRGLAGILSNTGELFFGEGSRLTVL.